The following is a T cell receptor beta chain sequence with its context. Its antigen is unknown. V lost 8 bases to trimming and J lost 1 base, with 8 bases between them. Germline V gene sequence: CDR1 MDHEN, CDR2 SYDVKM. The length of the CDR3 is 12 residues. This entry comes from a study of shared clonotypes between healthy human individuals. Study results and caveats: Several donors had 5% to 6.5% of their naive CD4 clonotypes in common.

Sequencing used immunoSEQ multiplex PCR; TCRdb keeps in-frame clones, though not all of them. The sample records over a million clones, around four fifths being singletons. The chain combines TRBV28 with TRBJ1-1; D gene unclear. Sequenced sample: memory CD4+ T cells sorted from blood. Subset noted: CD45RA-negative fraction. The TCR was taken from a young man in good health. CDR3 nucleotides: TGTGCCAGCGAAGCGGGGAACACTGAAGCTTTCTTT. It is translated as CASEAGNTEAFF. Drawing the rest from reference TRBV28 and TRBJ1-1, the complete variable domain is DVKVTQSSRYLVKRTGEKVFLECVQDMDHENMFWYRQDPGLGLRLIYFSYDVKMKEKGDIPEGYSVSREKKERFSLILESASTNQTSMYLCASEAGNTEAFFGQGTRLTVV.